Following are 11 T cell receptor beta chains from one sample sequenced in a study of OX40 agonist ivuxolimab in advanced cancers. Library preparation employed the immunoSEQ multiplex PCR assay. TCRdb took over this immuneACCESS table, retaining in-frame rearrangements with V and J assigned. Such tables are incomplete; in checked studies, under half of the missing clones stem from an unresolved V gene, and the remainder is unexplained. This sample is represented by over 50,000 clones; 75% to 90% of them were singletons. Clones ranked in the top ten supply around 0.5% of the sample. Sequenced material: CD4+ or CD8+ T cells sorted from blood, taken in a trial of the OX40 agonist ivuxolimab. The receptors derive from an adult with an advanced solid tumor such as melanoma, head and neck, liver or kidney cancer.

The chain employs TRBV29-1 and TRBJ1-4; tentatively, D is TRBD1 (5 bases). Germline CDR1 reads SQVTM; CDR2 reads ANQGSEA. This CDR3 contains 15 residues. The CDR3 is CSYSGQGGTNEKLFF. The DNA for the CDR3 is TGCAGTTATTCCGGGCAGGGCGGAACTAATGAAAAACTGTTTTTT.

CDR3 nucleotide sequence: TGTGCCAGCAATGAACAGGGGGCCGGTCAGCCCCAGCATTTT. Its translation: CASNEQGAGQPQHF. The genes are TRBV6-5 and TRBJ1-5; 9 bases match TRBD1. V trimming: 7 bases; J trimming: 6 bases; junction bases outside the gene matches: 7. The CDR3 runs 14 residues. The germline gives CDR1 MNHEY, CDR2 SVGAGI.

The chain carries TRBV7-2 and TRBJ2-6; tentatively, D is TRBD2 (5 bases). Germline V gene data show CDR1 as SGHTA and CDR2 as FQGNSA. The CDR3 spans 15 residues. Trimming left V 5 bases short and J 2 bases short, with 10 bases between. The DNA for the CDR3 is TGTGCCAGCAGCGCCCCGAGGGCTGGGGCCAACGTCCTGACTTTC. This encodes CASSAPRAGANVLTF.

This clone was seen just once. The V call is TRBV30, the J call TRBJ2-2; 12 bases are shared with TRBD2. CDR1 is GTSNPN, CDR2 SVGIG, per germline (reference sequence). The CDR3 length is 17 residues. After removal of 8 bases from V and 4 bases from J, the junction contained 14 bases not matched to a gene. CDR3: CAGLRASGGAGTGELFF. The CDR3, as DNA: TGTGCCGGCCTTCGGGCTAGCGGGGGGGCAGGCACCGGGGAGCTGTTTTTT.

The chain uses TRBV4-3 and TRBJ2-2, with a weak D call TRBD2 (6 bases). Per the germline V gene, CDR1 is LGHNA and CDR2 is YSLEER. V lost 0 bases and J 6 bases, leaving 8 bases between the germline ends. The CDR3 length is 14 residues. The CDR3 is CASSQDRLAGELFF. CDR3 sequence (DNA): TGCGCCAGCAGCCAAGATCGACTAGCCGGGGAGCTGTTTTTT.

J is TRBJ2-5 and V is TRBV10-3, with 9 positions matching TRBD1. The CDR3 totals 13 residues. With 7 bases clipped from V and 3 bases from J, the junction kept 3 bases outside the gene matches. From germline, CDR1 is ENHRY and CDR2 SYGVKD. The DNA of the CDR3 is TGTGCCATCAAGGGACAGGGAGAAGAGACCCAGTACTTC. This gives the protein CAIKGQGEETQYF.

The chain employs TRBV10-2 and TRBJ2-7; TRBD1 aligns across 8 bases. The CDR3 extends over 12 amino acids. Unmatched junction bases numbered 6, after V lost 11 bases and J lost 3 bases. Germline lookup yields CDR1 WSHSY and CDR2 SAAADI. CDR3 protein: CAGGQGVYEQYF. The CDR3 DNA reads as TGCGCCGGAGGACAGGGAGTCTACGAGCAGTACTTC.

The V call is TRBV10-1, the J call TRBJ1-1; tentatively, D is TRBD1 (5 bases). Germline assignment: CDR1 WNHNN and CDR2 SYGVQD (reference sequence). Deletions cut 3 bases from V and 7 bases from J, with 9 bases between. The CDR3 has 12 amino acids. Here the CDR3 reads CASSDFDSEAFF. The CDR3 DNA sequence: TGCGCCAGCAGTGACTTCGACAGTGAAGCTTTCTTT.

This chain uses TRBV6-1 with TRBJ1-1; TRBD1 is a possible D gene (5 bases). CDR1 is MNHNS, CDR2 SASEGT, per germline. This CDR3 has 15 amino acids. Trimming removed 0 bases at V and 3 bases at J, with 11 bases between. The CDR3 coding sequence is TGTGCCAGCAGTGAAGCGCTTGAGGGGTACACTGAAGCTTTCTTT. It translates to CASSEALEGYTEAFF.

Notes on this clone: Germline is not matched at one junction end, which may reflect a read error. The CDR3 DNA is TGTGCCACCAGTCGCGGGGGCGGCTCCTACAATGAGCAGTTCTTC. Amino acid sequence: CATSRGGGSYNEQFF. The V and J genes are TRBV10-3 and TRBJ2-1, with D perhaps TRBD2 (7 bases). CDR1 and CDR2 (germline): ENHRY, SYGVKD. The CDR3 extends over 15 amino acids.

The chain employs TRBV6-5 and TRBJ1-2; D unclear. This CDR3 region has 13 residues. V was pared by 3 bases and J by 8 bases, with 13 bases between. Per the germline V gene, CDR1 is MNHEY and CDR2 is SVGAGI. CDR3 sequence (DNA): TGTGCCAGCAGTTATTCCATCAAGGGAGGCTACACCTTC. Translating it yields CASSYSIKGGYTF.